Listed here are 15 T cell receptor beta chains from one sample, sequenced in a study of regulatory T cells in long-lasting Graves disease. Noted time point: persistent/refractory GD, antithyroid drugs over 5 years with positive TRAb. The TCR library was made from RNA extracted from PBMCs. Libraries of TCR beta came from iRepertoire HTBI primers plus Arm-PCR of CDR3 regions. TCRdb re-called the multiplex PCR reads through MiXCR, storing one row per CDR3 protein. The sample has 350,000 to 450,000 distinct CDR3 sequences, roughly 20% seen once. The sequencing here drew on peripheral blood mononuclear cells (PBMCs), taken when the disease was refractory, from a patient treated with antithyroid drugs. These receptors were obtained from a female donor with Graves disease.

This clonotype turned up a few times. The CDR3 protein is CASGTSRGQYF. DNA for the CDR3: TGTGCTAGTGGGACTTCGCGCGGGCAGTACTTC. The rearrangement links TRBV12-5 to TRBJ2-7, with D unresolved. CDR3 length: 11 residues. The V gene lost 6 bases and the J gene lost 9 bases, with 12 bases spanning the gap. Germline values: CDR1 LGHNT, CDR2 FRNRAP. Based on the CDR3 plus reference TRBV12-5 and TRBJ2-7, the full variable domain is DARVTQTPRHKVTEMGQEVTMRCQPILGHNTVFWYRQTMMQGLELLAYFRNRAPLDDSGMPKDRFSAEMPDATLATLKIQPSEPRDSAVYFCASGTSRGQYFGPGTRLTVT.

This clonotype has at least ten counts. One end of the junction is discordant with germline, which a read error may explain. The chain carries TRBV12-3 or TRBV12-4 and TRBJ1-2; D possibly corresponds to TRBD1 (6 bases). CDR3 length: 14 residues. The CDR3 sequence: CAGSPGESNYGYTF. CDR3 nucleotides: TGTGCCGGCAGTCCAGGGGAGAGTAACTATGGCTACACCTTC.

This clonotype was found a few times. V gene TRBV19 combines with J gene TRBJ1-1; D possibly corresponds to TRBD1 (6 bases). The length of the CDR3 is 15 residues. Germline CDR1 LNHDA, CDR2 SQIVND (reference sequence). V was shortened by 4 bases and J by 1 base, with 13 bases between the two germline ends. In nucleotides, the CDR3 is TGTGCCAGTAGTACCCACAGGGTTCCGAACACTGAAGCTTTCTTT. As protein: CASSTHRVPNTEAFF.

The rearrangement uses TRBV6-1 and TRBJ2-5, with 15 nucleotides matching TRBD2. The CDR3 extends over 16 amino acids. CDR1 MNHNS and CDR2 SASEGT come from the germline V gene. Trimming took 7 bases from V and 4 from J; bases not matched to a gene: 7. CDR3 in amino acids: CASTRTSGRARETQYF. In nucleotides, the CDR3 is TGTGCCAGCACCAGGACTAGCGGGAGGGCCCGAGAGACCCAGTACTTC.

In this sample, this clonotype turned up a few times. The CDR3, as DNA: TGTGCCAGCAGTTTATATAGCTCTGGGGCCAACGTCCTGACTTTC. Amino acids: CASSLYSSGANVLTF. The genes are TRBV12-3 or TRBV12-4 and TRBJ2-6; D is unclear. The ends were cut back, 2 bases at V and 0 bases at J, with 5 bases in the middle. The CDR3 is 15 residues long.

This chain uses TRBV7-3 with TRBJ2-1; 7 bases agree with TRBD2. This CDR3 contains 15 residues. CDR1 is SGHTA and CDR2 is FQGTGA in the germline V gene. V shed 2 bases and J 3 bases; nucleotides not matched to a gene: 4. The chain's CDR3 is CASSLDGGFYNEQFF. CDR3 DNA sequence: TGTGCCAGCAGCTTAGACGGGGGGTTCTACAATGAGCAGTTCTTC. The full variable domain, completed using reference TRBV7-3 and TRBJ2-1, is GAGVSQTPSNKVTEKGKYVELRCDPISGHTALYWYRQSLGQGPEFLIYFQGTGAADDSGLPNDRFFAVRPEGSVSTLKIQRTERGDSAVYLCASSLDGGFYNEQFFGPGTRLTVL.

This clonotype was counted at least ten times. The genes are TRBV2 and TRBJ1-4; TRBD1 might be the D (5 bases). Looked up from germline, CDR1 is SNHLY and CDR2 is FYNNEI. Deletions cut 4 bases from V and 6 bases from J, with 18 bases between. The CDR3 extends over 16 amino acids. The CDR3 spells CASSVVRWGYDEKLFF. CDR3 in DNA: TGTGCCAGCAGTGTCGTTCGTTGGGGCTACGATGAAAAACTGTTTTTT.

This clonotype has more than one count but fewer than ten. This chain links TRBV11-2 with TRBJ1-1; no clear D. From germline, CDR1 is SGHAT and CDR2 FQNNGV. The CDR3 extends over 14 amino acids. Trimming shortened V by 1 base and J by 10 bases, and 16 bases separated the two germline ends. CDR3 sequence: CASSLGRSHGRAFF. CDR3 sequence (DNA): TGTGCCAGCAGCTTAGGAAGAAGCCACGGACGAGCTTTCTTT.

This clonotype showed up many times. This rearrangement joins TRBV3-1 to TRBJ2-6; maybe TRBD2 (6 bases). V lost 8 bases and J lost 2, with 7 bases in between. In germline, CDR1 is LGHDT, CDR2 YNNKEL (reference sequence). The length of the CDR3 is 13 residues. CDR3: CASGGTGANVLTF. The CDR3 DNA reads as TGTGCCAGCGGAGGGACTGGGGCCAACGTCCTGACTTTC.

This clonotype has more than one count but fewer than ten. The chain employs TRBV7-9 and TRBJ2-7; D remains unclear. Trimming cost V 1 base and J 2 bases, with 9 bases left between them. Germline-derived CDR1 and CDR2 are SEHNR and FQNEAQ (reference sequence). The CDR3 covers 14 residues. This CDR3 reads CASSLERKPYEQYF. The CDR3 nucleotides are TGTGCCAGCAGCTTAGAACGGAAGCCCTACGAGCAGTACTTC. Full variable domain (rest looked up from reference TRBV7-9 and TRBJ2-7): DTGVSQNPRHKITKRGQNVTFRCDPISEHNRLYWYRQTLGQGPEFLTYFQNEAQLEKSRLLSDRFSAERPKGSFSTLEIQRTEQGDSAMYLCASSLERKPYEQYFGPGTRLTVT.

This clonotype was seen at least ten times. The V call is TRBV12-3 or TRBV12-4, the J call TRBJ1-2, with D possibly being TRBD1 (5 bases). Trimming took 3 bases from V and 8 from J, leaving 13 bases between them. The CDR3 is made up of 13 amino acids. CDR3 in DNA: TGTGCCAGCAGTTTTCCCCAGGGATCGGGCTACACCTTC. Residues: CASSFPQGSGYTF.

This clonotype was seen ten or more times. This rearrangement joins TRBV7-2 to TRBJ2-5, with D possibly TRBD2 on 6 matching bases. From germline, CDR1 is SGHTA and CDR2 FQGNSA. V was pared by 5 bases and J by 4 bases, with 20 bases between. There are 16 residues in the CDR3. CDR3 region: CASSIIGGGSLETQYF. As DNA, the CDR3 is TGTGCCAGCAGCATCATTGGCGGAGGGTCGTTAGAGACCCAGTACTTC.

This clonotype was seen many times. The chain's CDR3 is CASGQGGSPLHF. As DNA, the CDR3 is TGTGCCAGCGGACAGGGTGGCTCACCCCTCCACTTT. The V and J genes are TRBV12-3 or TRBV12-4 and TRBJ1-6; 8 bases match TRBD1. Losses at the gene ends were 8 bases for V and 10 bases for J; bases not matched to a gene: 4. This CDR3 contains 12 residues.

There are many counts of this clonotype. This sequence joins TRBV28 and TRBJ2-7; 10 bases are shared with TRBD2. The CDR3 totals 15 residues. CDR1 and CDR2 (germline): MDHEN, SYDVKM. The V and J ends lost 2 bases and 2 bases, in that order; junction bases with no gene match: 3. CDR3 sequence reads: CASSLRTSGAYEQYF. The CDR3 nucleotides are TGTGCCAGCAGTTTACGGACTAGCGGTGCCTACGAGCAGTACTTC.

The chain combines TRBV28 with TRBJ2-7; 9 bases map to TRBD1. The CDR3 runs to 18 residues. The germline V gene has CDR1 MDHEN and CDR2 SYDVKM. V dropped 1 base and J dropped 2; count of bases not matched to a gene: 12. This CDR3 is CASSLYPPPGQGPYEQYF. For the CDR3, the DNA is TGTGCCAGCAGTTTATACCCCCCCCCCGGACAGGGGCCCTACGAGCAGTACTTC.